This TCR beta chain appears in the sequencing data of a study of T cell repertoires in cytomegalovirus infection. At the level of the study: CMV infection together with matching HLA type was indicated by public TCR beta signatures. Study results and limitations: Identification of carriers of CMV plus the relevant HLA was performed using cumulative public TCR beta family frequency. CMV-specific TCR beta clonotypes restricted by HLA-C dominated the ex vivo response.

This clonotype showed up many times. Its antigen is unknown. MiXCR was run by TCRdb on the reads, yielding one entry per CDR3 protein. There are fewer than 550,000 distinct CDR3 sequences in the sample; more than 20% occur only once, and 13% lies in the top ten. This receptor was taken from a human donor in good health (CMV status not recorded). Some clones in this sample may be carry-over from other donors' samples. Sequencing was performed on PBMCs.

DNA for the CDR3: TGTGCCAGCAGCCCCGGTAGCTCCTACAATGAGCAGTTCTTC. It encodes CASSPGSSYNEQFF. V and J are TRBV7-2 and TRBJ2-1, with D unclear. Per germline, CDR1 SGHTA and CDR2 FQGNSA. The V end lost 5 bases, the J end lost 0 bases, and 8 bases lay between the germline ends. There are 14 residues in the CDR3.